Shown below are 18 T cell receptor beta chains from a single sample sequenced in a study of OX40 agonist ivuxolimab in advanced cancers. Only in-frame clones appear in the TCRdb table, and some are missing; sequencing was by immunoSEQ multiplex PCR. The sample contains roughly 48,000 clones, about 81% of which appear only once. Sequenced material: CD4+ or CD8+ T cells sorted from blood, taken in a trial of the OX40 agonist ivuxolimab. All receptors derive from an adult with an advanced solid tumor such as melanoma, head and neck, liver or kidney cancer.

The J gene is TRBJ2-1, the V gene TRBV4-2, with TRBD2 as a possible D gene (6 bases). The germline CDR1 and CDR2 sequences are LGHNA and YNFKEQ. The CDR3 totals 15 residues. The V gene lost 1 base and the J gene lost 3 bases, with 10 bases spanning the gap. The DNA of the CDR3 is TGTGCCAGCAGCCAAGTTGGAGGGAGCTACAATGAGCAGTTCTTC. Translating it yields CASSQVGGSYNEQFF.

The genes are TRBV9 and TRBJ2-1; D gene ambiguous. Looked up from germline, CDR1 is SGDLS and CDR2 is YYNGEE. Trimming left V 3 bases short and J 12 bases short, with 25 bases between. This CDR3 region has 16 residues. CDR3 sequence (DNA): TGTGCCAGCAGCGCCAACTCGGGCCTCGCAGGCGGCGTGCAGTTCTTC. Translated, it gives CASSANSGLAGGVQFF.

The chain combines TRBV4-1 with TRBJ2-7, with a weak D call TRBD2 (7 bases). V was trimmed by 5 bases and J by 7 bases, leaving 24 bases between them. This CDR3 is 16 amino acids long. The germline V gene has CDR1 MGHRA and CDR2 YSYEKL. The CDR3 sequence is CASSTGGGQGKREQYF. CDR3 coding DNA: TGCGCCAGCAGCACGGGGGGAGGTCAGGGGAAGAGGGAGCAGTACTTC.

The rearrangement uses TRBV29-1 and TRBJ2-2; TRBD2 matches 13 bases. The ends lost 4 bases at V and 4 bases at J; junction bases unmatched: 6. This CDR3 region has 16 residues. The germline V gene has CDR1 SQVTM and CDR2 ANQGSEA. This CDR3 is CSVVRTSGGGTGELFF. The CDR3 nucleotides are TGCAGCGTTGTAAGGACTAGCGGGGGAGGCACCGGGGAGCTGTTTTTT.

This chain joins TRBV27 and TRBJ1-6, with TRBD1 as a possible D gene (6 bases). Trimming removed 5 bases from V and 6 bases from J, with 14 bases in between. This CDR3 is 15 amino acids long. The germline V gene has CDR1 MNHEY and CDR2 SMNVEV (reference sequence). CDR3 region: CASSPLGGGNSPLHF. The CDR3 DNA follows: TGTGCCAGCAGTCCCCTTGGGGGCGGTAATTCACCCCTCCACTTT.

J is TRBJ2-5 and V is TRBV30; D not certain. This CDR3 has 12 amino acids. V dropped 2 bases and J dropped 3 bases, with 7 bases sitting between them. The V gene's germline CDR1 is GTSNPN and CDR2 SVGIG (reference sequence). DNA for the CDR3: TGTGCCTGGAGTCCAAAAGAAGAGACCCAGTACTTC. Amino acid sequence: CAWSPKEETQYF.

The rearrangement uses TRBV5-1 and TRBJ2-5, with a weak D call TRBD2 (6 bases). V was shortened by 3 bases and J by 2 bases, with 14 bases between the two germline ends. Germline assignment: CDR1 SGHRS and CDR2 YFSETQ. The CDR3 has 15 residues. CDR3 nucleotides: TGCGCCAGCAGCTCCCCCGGACTAACACAAGAGACCCAGTACTTC. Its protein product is CASSSPGLTQETQYF.

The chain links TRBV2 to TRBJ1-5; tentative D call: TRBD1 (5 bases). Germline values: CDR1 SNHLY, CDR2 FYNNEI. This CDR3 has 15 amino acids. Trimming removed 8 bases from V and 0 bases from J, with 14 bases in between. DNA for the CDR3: TGTGCCAGCGGTCTCCGGGACGGTAGCAATCAGCCCCAGCATTTT. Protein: CASGLRDGSNQPQHF.

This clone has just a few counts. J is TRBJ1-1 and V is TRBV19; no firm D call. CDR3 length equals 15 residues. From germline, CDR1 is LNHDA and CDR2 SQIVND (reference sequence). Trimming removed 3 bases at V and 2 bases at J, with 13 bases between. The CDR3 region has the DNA TGTGCCAGTAGTATGCTCGGTACCATCAACACTGAAGCTTTCTTT. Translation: CASSMLGTINTEAFF.

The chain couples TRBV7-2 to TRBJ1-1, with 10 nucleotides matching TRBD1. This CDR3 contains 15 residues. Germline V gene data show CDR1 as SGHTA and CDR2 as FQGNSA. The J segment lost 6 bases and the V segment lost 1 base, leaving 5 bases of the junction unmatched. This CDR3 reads CASSLVSGQGAEAFF. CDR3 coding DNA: TGTGCCAGCAGCTTAGTCTCCGGACAGGGGGCTGAAGCTTTCTTT. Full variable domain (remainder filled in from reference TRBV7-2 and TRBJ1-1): GAGVSQSPSNKVTEKGKDVELRCDPISGHTALYWYRQSLGQGLEFLIYFQGNSAPDKSGLPSDRFSAERTGGSVSTLTIQRTQQEDSAVYLCASSLVSGQGAEAFFGQGTRLTVV.

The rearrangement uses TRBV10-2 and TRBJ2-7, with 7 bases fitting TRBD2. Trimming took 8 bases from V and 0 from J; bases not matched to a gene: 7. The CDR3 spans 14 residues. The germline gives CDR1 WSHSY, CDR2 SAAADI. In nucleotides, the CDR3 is TGCGCCAGCTTTGGGGCTAGCGGCTCCTACGAGCAGTACTTC. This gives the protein CASFGASGSYEQYF.

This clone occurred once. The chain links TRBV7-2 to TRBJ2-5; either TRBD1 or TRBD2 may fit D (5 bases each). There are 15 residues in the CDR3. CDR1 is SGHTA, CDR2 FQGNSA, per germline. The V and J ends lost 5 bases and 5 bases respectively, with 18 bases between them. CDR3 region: CASSVDPGPRETQYF. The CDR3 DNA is TGTGCCAGCAGCGTCGATCCGGGGCCGCGGGAGACCCAGTACTTC.

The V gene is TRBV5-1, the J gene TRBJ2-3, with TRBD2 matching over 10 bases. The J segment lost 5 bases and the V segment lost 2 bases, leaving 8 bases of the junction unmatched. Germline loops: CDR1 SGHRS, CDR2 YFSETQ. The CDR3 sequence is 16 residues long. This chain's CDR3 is CASSLVLAGEGDTQYF. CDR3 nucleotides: TGCGCCAGCAGCTTAGTGCTAGCGGGAGAGGGAGATACGCAGTATTTT.

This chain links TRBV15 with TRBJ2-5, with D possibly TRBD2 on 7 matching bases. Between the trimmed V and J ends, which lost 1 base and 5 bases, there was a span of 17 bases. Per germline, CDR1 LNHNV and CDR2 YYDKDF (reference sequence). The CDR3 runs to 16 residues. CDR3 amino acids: CATSRVVGGLGETQYF. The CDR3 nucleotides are TGTGCCACCAGCAGAGTGGTGGGGGGGCTCGGGGAGACCCAGTACTTC.

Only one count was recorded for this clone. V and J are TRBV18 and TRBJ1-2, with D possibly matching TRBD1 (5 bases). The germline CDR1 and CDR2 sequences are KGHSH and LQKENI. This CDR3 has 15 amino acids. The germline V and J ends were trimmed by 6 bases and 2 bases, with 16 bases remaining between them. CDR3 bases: TGTGCCAGCTCCCGCGGTAGGGGCGAAAACTATGGCTACACCTTC. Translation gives CASSRGRGENYGYTF.

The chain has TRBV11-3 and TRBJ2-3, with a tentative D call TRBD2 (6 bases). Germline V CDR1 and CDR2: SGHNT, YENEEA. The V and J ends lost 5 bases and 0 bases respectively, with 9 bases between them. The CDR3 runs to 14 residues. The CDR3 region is CASSRGLSTDTQYF. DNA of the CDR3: TGTGCCAGCAGCCGGGGGTTGAGCACAGATACGCAGTATTTT.

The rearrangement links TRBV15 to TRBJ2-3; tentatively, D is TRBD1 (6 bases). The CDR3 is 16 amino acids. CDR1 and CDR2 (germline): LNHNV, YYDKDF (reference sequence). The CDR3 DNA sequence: TGTCCAAAAGGAAGAGAAAGGGGGAGTGCACAAGATACGCAGTATTTT. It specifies CPKGRERGSAQDTQYF.

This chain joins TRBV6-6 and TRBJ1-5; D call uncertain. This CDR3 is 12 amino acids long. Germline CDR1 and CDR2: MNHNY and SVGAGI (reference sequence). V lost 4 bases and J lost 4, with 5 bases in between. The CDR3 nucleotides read TGTGCCAGCAGTTTAACTAATCAGCCCCAGCATTTT. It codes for CASSLTNQPQHF.